This TCR beta chain was identified in a study of human T cells and chemical hapten exposure (TCRdb year 2021). Study-level background: Libraries were pooled for sequencing, and per-sample TCR yields varied mainly because of small differences in library volumes within the pool. Both TCR alpha and TCR beta chains were sequenced from each blood RNA sample. This study followed changes in the peripheral blood TCR repertoire in vivo during primary and secondary sensitization of alopecia patients to the hapten diphenylcyclopropenone (DPC). Broad study findings and their caveats: Repeated subsampling changed both the strength of the expansion versus patch-test correlation and the threshold at which the correlation became significant. No change with DPC sensitization was found in the number of TCRs above 1 in 1000 frequency, and no evidence of global repertoire structure alterations was found.

The CDR3, from cysteine to phenylalanine, totals 14 residues. Just the 42-base CDR3 DNA is kept, in frame starting at base 1. Per the germline V gene, KGHSH is the CDR1 and LQKENI is the CDR2. The trim is 3 bases for V and 6 bases for J, with a gap of 15 bases between the germline ends. The library relied on RACE. Data came from a NextSeq 500. During library preparation, unique molecular identifiers were attached to individual cDNA molecules so that TCRs could be counted in a quantitative, reproducible way. On the study's bioinformatics: A median of approximately 96,000 TCRs per sample was observed, with a range of roughly 23,224 to 750,000. The Decombinator software suite was used to annotate V, J and CDR3 in the TCR reads. Every sample was subsampled to the same number of TCRs (28,000) for the PS versus PT1 abundance plots. Expanded TCRs were defined as absent before sensitization and observed at least eight times at the 2-week time point. Using fastp at Q25 and MiXCR, TCRdb reprocessed the public reads and kept productive beta chains. When rows share a CDR3 protein, they turn into one entry using the most common DNA and genes. V and J calls and clone size were set by TCRdb, not the authors. Across this sample there are 43,000 or so distinct CDR3 sequences, with around 4.5% seen only once. Roughly 1.6% of the sample goes to the ten largest clones.

This clonotype was picked up many times. Its antigen target is currently unknown. No qualities accompany the bases; no much larger clone lies one base away. Interpreted using the paper, the time point label stands for: healthy volunteer bleed at 2 weeks. Total RNA was extracted from unfractionated whole blood collected in Tempus Blood RNA tubes. As TCR sequencing controls, about five healthy volunteers were used, with blood taken at day 0, 2 weeks and 6 weeks. Sequenced input: whole blood. The receptor comes from a female donor in good health. Some clones in this sample may be carry-over from other donors' samples. The chain links TRBV18 with TRBJ2-7; matching of 6 bases hints at TRBD1 as the D gene. The nucleotides are TGTGCCAGCTCACCGAAGGACAGCCGGATCGAGCAGTACTTC. Its amino acids are CASSPKDSRIEQYF.